Below, 8 T cell receptor beta chains from the same sample are listed, as sequenced in a study of T cell repertoires in cytomegalovirus infection. TCRdb redid the calling of the reads with MiXCR, one entry per CDR3 protein. The repertoire holds some 600,000 distinct CDR3 sequences, 20% to 25% seen once, with 8% in the top ten. Sequenced sample: CD8+ T cells from PBMCs. The receptor set was obtained from a human donor in good health (CMV status not recorded). Some clones in this sample may be carry-over from other donors' samples.

This clonotype was picked up one time. This may stem from a read error, because a much larger clone lies one nucleotide away. The rearrangement uses TRBV7-4 and TRBJ2-7, with TRBD1 matching 9 bases. The CDR3 covers 15 residues. CDR1 and CDR2 (germline): SGHVT, SQSDAQ. This CDR3 is CASSFRDRDHYDQYF. The DNA of the CDR3 is TGTGCCAGCAGCTTCCGGGACAGGGACCACTACGATCAGTACTTC.

This clonotype was counted many times. The J gene is TRBJ1-2, the V gene TRBV7-9; D remains unclear. V shed 1 base and J shed 3 bases, with 18 bases lying between them. CDR1 is SEHNR, CDR2 FQNEAQ, per germline (reference sequence). CDR3 size: 17 residues. In nucleotides, the CDR3 is TGTGCCAGCAGCTTAGAAGGGTTGAACGTAGAGGACTATGGCTACACCTTC. Its protein is CASSLEGLNVEDYGYTF.

In its sample, this clonotype was seen many times. The chain couples TRBV28 to TRBJ2-7; 7 bases fit TRBD2. Germline V gene data show CDR1 as MDHEN and CDR2 as SYDVKM. The CDR3 totals 13 residues. Germline trimming cut 2 bases from V and 7 bases from J; bases unmatched to any gene: 5. The CDR3 sequence is CASSLASGGEQYV. In DNA, the CDR3 is TGTGCCAGCAGTTTAGCCTCGGGGGGTGAGCAGTACGTC.

In this sample, this clonotype turned up many times. V is TRBV7-9 and J is TRBJ1-5, with TRBD1 identical over 10 bases. The CDR3 has 13 residues. Germline lookup yields CDR1 SEHNR and CDR2 FQNEAQ (reference sequence). J gave up 8 bases and V 5 bases, and 3 bases lay outside the gene matches. CDR3 region: CASSPGTGEPQHF. The CDR3 coding sequence is TGTGCCAGCAGCCCCGGGACAGGGGAGCCCCAGCATTTT.

The chain has TRBV24-1 and TRBJ2-3; 8 bases align to TRBD1. Germline CDR1 is KGHDR and CDR2 is SFDVKD. V was pared by 4 bases and J by 2 bases, with 10 bases of the junction left unmatched. The CDR3 extends over 17 amino acids. As DNA, the CDR3 is TGTGCCACCAGTGACCCGGGACAGGCCGTCTCCACAGATACGCAGTATTTT. It translates to CATSDPGQAVSTDTQYF.

V gene TRBV12-3 or TRBV12-4 combines with J gene TRBJ2-3, with D tentatively TRBD1 or TRBD2 (5 bases each). V was cut by 8 bases and J by 2 bases, with 23 bases left in between. The CDR3 totals 17 residues. The CDR3 loop is CASSNPVWDLLTDTQYF. The DNA for the CDR3 is TGTGCCAGCTCGAACCCAGTTTGGGACCTTCTCACAGATACGCAGTATTTT.

This clonotype was seen repeatedly, ten times or more. The gene calls are TRBV7-2 and TRBJ2-1; perhaps TRBD1 as D (6 bases). The germline V gene has CDR1 SGHTA and CDR2 FQGNSA. CDR3 length: 17 residues. Deletions cut 2 bases from V and 0 bases from J, with 14 bases between. The DNA of the CDR3 is TGTGCCAGCAGCTTATTTAACAGGGTGAGCTCCTACAATGAGCAGTTCTTC. It encodes CASSLFNRVSSYNEQFF.

This clonotype has just one count. The V gene is TRBV27, the J gene TRBJ1-4; TRBD1 agrees at 7 bases. CDR3 length equals 16 residues. From germline, CDR1 is MNHEY and CDR2 SMNVEV (reference sequence). Trimming cost V 5 bases and J 2 bases; bases outside gene matches: 8. The CDR3 bases are TGTGCCAGCAGTCCGGAGGGGGCGCCGACTAATGAAAAACTGTTTTTT. Its translation is CASSPEGAPTNEKLFF.